This T cell receptor (beta chain) was recovered during a study of early T cells in non-severe SARS-CoV-2 infection. The wider study: With bulk RNA from unsorted whole blood as input, sequencing yielded unpaired chains.

Findings and caveats of the study: Private and CD4 specificities were missed by VDJdb matching, which favored anti-spike CD8 responses.

Attached unique molecular identifiers marked individual cDNA molecules. TCRdb re-called the 5' RACE reads with MiXCR, one entry per CDR3 protein. The data contain about 52,000 distinct CDR3 sequences, over 7.5% of them seen just once; the ten biggest clones take up over 8%. This clonotype was seen many times. The antigen is unknown. Germline V gene sequence: CDR1 MDHEN, CDR2 SYDVKM. V lost 6 bases, J lost 0 bases, and 10 bases lay in between. The CDR3 totals 14 residues. The V and J genes are TRBV28 and TRBJ2-3; unclear D gene. The receptor was isolated from an adult who was a healthcare worker with PCR-confirmed SARS-CoV-2 infection or an uninfected control (not recorded which). Sequencing used whole blood. The CDR3 region has the DNA TGTGCCAGCAGGTCGGACCGCAGCACAGATACGCAGTATTTT. Encoded protein: CASRSDRSTDTQYF. Using reference TRBV28 and TRBJ2-3 for the parts outside the CDR3, the full variable domain is DVKVTQSSRYLVKRTGEKVFLECVQDMDHENMFWYRQDPGLGLRLIYFSYDVKMKEKGDIPEGYSVSREKKERFSLILESASTNQTSMYLCASRSDRSTDTQYFGPGTRLTVL.